This T cell receptor beta chain was sequenced for a study of blood T cell repertoires in COVID-19. Study as a whole: In each case, the material was cDNA or gDNA derived from T cells, B-cell-depleted T cells, or PBMCs.

Germline CDR1 is SGDLS and CDR2 is YYNGEE. Trimming took off 3 bases at V and 4 bases at J, with 14 bases between the two ends. This CDR3 is built from 15 residues. Those enrolled, adults aged roughly 18 to 89 years, came from about two dozen US areas. Donors in Cohort 3 counted as recovered after two negative PCRs, clearance, or symptom resolution. In the authors' methods: Counts of nucleated cells, estimated from reference gene primer amplification, were obtained. Produced via immunoSEQ multiplex PCR; TCRdb's table is partial and in-frame only. The V and J calls and the clone size are those of that table, but D and trimming were determined from the DNA. The table records about 300,000 clones, approximately 83% of them present only once.

The receptor was isolated from a man aged 25-40 years who had recovered from COVID-19. Sequenced material: PBMCs or T cells enriched from blood (not recorded which). V gene TRBV9 combines with J gene TRBJ2-1, with D perhaps TRBD1 (6 bases). The CDR3 loop is CASSAYRDTYNEQFF. The CDR3 coding sequence is TGTGCCAGCAGCGCCTACCGGGACACATACAATGAGCAGTTCTTC.